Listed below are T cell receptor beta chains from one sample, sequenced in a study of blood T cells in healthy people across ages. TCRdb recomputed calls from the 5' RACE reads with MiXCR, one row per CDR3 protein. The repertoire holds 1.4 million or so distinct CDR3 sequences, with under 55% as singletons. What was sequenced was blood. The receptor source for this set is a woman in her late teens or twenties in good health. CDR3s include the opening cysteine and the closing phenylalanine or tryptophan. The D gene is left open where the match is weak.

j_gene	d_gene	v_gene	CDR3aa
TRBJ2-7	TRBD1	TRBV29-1	CSVDGTGAYEQYF
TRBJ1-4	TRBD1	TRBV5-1	CASSWGQGGQLFF
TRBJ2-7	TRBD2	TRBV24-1	CATSDPGSGRADEQYF
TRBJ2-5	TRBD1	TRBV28	CASSPGQGMGEETQYF
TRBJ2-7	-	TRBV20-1	CSAQKQGHEQYF
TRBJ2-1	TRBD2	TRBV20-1	CSAETSGASYNEQFF
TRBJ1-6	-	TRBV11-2	CASSLYAGRPGSPLHF
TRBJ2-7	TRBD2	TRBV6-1	CASSLNPPSGRAYEQYF
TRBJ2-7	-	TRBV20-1	CSARFRSFSYEQYF
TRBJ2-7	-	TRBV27	CASSWDSGEEQYF
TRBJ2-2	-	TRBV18	CASSRINGELFF
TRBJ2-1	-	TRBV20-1	CSAKGARNNEQFF
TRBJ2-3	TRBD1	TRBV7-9	CASSIQGADTQYF
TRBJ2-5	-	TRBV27	CASSLSLERQETQYF
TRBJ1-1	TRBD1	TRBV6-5	CASNRGQAGTEAFF
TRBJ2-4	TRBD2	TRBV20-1	CSARDLAGAKNIQYF
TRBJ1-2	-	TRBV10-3	CAISDPPPNYGYTF
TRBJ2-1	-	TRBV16	CASSLPGDSKFF
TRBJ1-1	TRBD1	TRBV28	CASSYLPGQGFTEAFF
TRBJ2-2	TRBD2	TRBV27	CASSLSISLAGGLTGELFF
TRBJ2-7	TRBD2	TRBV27	CASSFYRGAYEQYF
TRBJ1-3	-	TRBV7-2	CASSFQTLSGNTIYF
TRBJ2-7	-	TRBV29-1	CSVAQFYEQYF
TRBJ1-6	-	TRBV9	CASSARGSDSPLHF
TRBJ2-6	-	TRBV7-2	CASSLRLGAHTYSGANVLTF
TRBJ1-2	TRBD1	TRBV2	CASNPDRVGYTF
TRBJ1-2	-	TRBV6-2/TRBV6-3	CASRPTRDNYGYTF
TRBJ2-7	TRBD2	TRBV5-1	CASSWGLADYNEQYF
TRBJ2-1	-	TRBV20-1	CSAGTTSSNEQFF
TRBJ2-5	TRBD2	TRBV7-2	CASSRRIGGAYQETQYF
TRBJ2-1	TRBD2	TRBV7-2	CASRKGLAGVNEQFF
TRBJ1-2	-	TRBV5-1	CASSSDRIFDGYTF
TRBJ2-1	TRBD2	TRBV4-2	CASSQEASSGREQFF
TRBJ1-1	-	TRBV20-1	CSARDRVVTEAFF
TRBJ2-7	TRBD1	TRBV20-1	CSARDRQQGAVEQYF
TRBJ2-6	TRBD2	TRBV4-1	CASSQRSGGSGANVLTF
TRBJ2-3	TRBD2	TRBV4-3	CASSQGYTSGSADTQYF
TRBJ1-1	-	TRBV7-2	CASSSRAGTGDTEAFF
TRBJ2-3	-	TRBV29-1	CSVEVYPDTQYF
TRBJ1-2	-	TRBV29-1	CSVDRGPDRSNYGYTF
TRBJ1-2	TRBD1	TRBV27	CASIQQGPDGYTF
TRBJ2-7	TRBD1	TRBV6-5	CASSYGQGAYEQYF
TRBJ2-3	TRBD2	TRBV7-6	CASSEAYGSGSTDTQYF
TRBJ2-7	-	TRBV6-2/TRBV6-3	CASSYRGRSSYEQYF
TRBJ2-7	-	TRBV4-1	CASSQDGTRPVKEQYF
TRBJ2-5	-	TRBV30	CAWSVRGALRETQYF
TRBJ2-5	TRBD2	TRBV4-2	CASRQAVTGLAGQETQYF
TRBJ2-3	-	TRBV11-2	CASSSIRVPDTQYF
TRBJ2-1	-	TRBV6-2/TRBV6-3	CASRPGDNEQFF
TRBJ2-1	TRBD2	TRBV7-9	CASSSLRAGVNEQFF
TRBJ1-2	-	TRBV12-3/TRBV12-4	CASSLALSYVYTF
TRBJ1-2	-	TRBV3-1	CASSHLLFGRVAYGYTF
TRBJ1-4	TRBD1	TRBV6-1	CASSEVSAGGNEKLFF
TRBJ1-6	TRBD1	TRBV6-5	CASSFLRGPLHF